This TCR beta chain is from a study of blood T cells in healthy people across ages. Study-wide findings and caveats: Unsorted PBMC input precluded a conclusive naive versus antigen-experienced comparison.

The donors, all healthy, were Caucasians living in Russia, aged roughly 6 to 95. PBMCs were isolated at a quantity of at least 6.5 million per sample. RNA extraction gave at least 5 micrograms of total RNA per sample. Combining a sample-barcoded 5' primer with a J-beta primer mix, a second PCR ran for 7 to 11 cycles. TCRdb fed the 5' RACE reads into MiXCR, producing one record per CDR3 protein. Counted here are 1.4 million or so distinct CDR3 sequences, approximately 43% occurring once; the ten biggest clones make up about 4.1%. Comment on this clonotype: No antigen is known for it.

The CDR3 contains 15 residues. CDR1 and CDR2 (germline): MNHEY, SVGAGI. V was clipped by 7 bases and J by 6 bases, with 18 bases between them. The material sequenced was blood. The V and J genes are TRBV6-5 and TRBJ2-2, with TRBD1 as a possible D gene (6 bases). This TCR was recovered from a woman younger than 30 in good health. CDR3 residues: CASNPDRSFSGELFF. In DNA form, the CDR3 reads TGTGCCAGCAATCCAGACAGGTCGTTTTCCGGGGAGCTGTTTTTT.